Listed here are 30 T cell receptor beta chains from one sample, sequenced in a study of blood T cell repertoires in COVID-19. Repertoires were generated with immunoSEQ multiplex PCR, while TCRdb's copy carries only in-frame clones and drops some. The sample contains more than 85,000 clones, approximately 86% of which appear only once. What was sequenced was peripheral blood. Receptors were obtained from a man in his fifties or sixties with COVID-19, enrolled during active disease.

J is TRBJ2-7 and V is TRBV20-1; 7 bases fit TRBD2. The CDR3 runs 12 residues. Germline assignment: CDR1 DFQATT and CDR2 SNEGSKA (reference sequence). Trimming cost V 3 bases and J 3 bases; bases outside gene matches: 2. In DNA form, the CDR3 reads TGCAGTGCTAGTACTAGCGACTACGAGCAGTACTTC. This translates into CSASTSDYEQYF.

As DNA, the CDR3 is TGTGCCAGCAGCGTAGAAGGATCGGGGACCGGGGAGCTGTTTTTT. Protein product: CASSVEGSGTGELFF. The chain employs TRBV9 and TRBJ2-2; TRBD2 might be the D (5 bases). The germline gives CDR1 SGDLS, CDR2 YYNGEE. V lost 0 bases to trimming and J lost 5 bases, with 11 bases between them. This CDR3 contains 15 residues.

The chain recombines TRBV28 with TRBJ1-1, with TRBD1 matching 7 bases. After removal of 6 bases from V and 5 bases from J, the junction contained 9 bases not matched to a gene. The CDR3 has 14 residues. Germline values: CDR1 MDHEN, CDR2 SYDVKM. The chain's CDR3 is CASSLEDRVTEAFF. CDR3 bases: TGTGCCAGCAGCTTGGAAGACAGGGTTACTGAAGCTTTCTTT.

The V gene is TRBV4-3, the J gene TRBJ1-1; tentative D call: TRBD1 (6 bases). The V gene's germline CDR1 is LGHNA and CDR2 YSLEER. This CDR3 region has 14 residues. Trimming removed 5 bases from V and 4 bases from J, with 14 bases in between. The CDR3 nucleotides are TGCGCCAGCAGCTACCTAGGGGGTGGCACTGAAGCTTTCTTT. Its translation is CASSYLGGGTEAFF.

In its sample, this clone was seen once. The V call is TRBV2, the J call TRBJ1-6; D gene uncertain. Looked up from germline, CDR1 is SNHLY and CDR2 is FYNNEI. This CDR3 is built from 17 residues. Trimming pared 3 bases from V and 5 bases from J, leaving 17 bases between. The CDR3 bases are TGTGCCAGCAGTGAGAGCCAGGAGGATTATGATAATTCACCCCTCCACTTT. Amino acids: CASSESQEDYDNSPLHF.

The chain uses TRBV28 and TRBJ1-2, with D tentatively TRBD1 (6 bases). This CDR3 comprises 14 residues. Per the germline V gene, CDR1 is MDHEN and CDR2 is SYDVKM. V was shortened by 3 bases and J by 4 bases, with 12 bases between the two germline ends. The CDR3 loop reads CASSFGGLRYGYTF. CDR3 bases: TGTGCCAGCAGTTTCGGGGGGCTCCGCTATGGCTACACCTTC.

The V call is TRBV2, the J call TRBJ1-6, with 9 bases aligning to TRBD1. Germline V lookup: CDR1 SNHLY, CDR2 FYNNEI. Trimming removed 7 bases from V and 8 bases from J; junction bases left unmatched: 9. This CDR3 is 15 amino acids long. CDR3 DNA: TGTGCCAGCAACGACCTGGGACAGGGCGATTCACCCCTCCACTTT. Residues: CASNDLGQGDSPLHF.

The chain couples TRBV6-5 to TRBJ1-5; 8 nucleotides align to TRBD1. The germline V gene encodes CDR1 MNHEY and CDR2 SVGAGI. The V gene end was trimmed by 6 bases and the J gene end by 1 base; junction bases not matched to a gene: 5. The CDR3 runs to 15 residues. The CDR3 DNA reads as TGTGCCAGCAGACTGGACAGGGCGAGCAATCAGCCCCAGCATTTT. This codes for CASRLDRASNQPQHF.

This chain joins TRBV7-9 and TRBJ1-1, with D tentatively TRBD1 (6 bases). Trimming stripped 5 bases from V and 6 bases from J, with 19 bases between. The CDR3 sequence is 15 residues long. The germline V gene encodes CDR1 SEHNR and CDR2 FQNEAQ (reference sequence). The DNA for the CDR3 is TGTGCCAGCAGCCAAGACAGGTGGGGTCGTCCTGAAGCTTTCTTT. Its translation is CASSQDRWGRPEAFF.

As concerns this clone: At one end the junction does not follow the germline gene, possibly because of a read error. V gene TRBV5-3 combines with J gene TRBJ1-2; D unclear. TRBV5-3 belongs to the ORF category, with a function that is uncertain. The CDR3 consists of 11 residues. This CDR3 is CARSSPGSLAF. The DNA of the CDR3 is TGTGCCAGAAGCTCCCCGGGATCACTAGCCTTC.

The chain joins TRBV11-2 to TRBJ1-4; D is possibly TRBD1 (6 bases). The CDR3 consists of 16 residues. In germline, CDR1 is SGHAT, CDR2 FQNNGV. Trimming stripped 8 bases from V and 0 bases from J, with 16 bases between. The DNA of the CDR3 is TGTGCCAGCGGCTCAACAGGGTATCCAACTAATGAAAAACTGTTTTTT. Amino acid sequence: CASGSTGYPTNEKLFF.

The chain uses TRBV18 and TRBJ1-5; TRBD1 is a possible D gene (5 bases). CDR3 length: 18 amino acids. Germline V lookup: CDR1 KGHSH, CDR2 LQKENI. The V and J ends lost 1 base and 1 base respectively, with 17 bases between them. CDR3 region: CASSPRAGRGGSNQPQHF. CDR3 DNA sequence: TGTGCCAGCTCACCACGGGCAGGGAGGGGAGGGAGCAATCAGCCCCAGCATTTT.

As for this clone: Sequence at one end of the junction differs from germline and may be a read error. The chain recombines TRBV6-2 or TRBV6-3 with TRBJ2-7; tentatively, D is TRBD2 (5 bases). Germline lookup yields CDR1 MNHEY and CDR2 SVGEGT. CDR3 length: 14 residues. As DNA, the CDR3 is TGTGCCAGCAGTGTTTCGGGAAGCCGACTTAAGCAGTTATTC. Its protein product is CASSVSGSRLKQLF.

This clone was counted a few times. The rearrangement uses TRBV6-2 or TRBV6-3 and TRBJ1-2, with D possibly TRBD1 on 5 matching bases. The V end lost 2 bases, the J end lost 4 bases, and 11 bases lay between the germline ends. CDR3 size: 14 residues. Germline V gene sequence: CDR1 MNHEY, CDR2 SVGEGT. DNA for the CDR3: TGTGCCAGCAGTTACCCCACGGGACTCTATGGCTACACCTTC. Translated, it gives CASSYPTGLYGYTF.

The chain joins TRBV4-1 to TRBJ1-5; D perhaps matches TRBD1 (5 bases). The CDR3 is 16 amino acids. Trimming pared 1 base from V and 4 bases from J, leaving 14 bases between. Germline values: CDR1 MGHRA, CDR2 YSYEKL. Here the CDR3 reads CASSQAPRTPNQPQHF. The CDR3 region has the DNA TGCGCCAGCAGCCAAGCGCCTCGGACACCTAATCAGCCCCAGCATTTT.

The rearrangement joins TRBV30 to TRBJ1-5; perhaps TRBD1 as D (6 bases). Trimming removed 5 bases at V and 5 bases at J, with 16 bases between. Germline values: CDR1 GTSNPN, CDR2 SVGIG (reference sequence). This CDR3 spans 14 amino acids. CDR3 amino acids: CAWSQGTTDQPQHF. The DNA of the CDR3 is TGTGCCTGGTCCCAGGGGACAACTGATCAGCCCCAGCATTTT. Full variable domain (outside the CDR3, taken from reference TRBV30 and TRBJ1-5): SQTIHQWPATLVQPVGSPLSLECTVEGTSNPNLYWYRQAAGRGLQLLFYSVGIGQISSEVPQNLSASRPQDRQFILSSKKLLLSDSGFYLCAWSQGTTDQPQHFGDGTRLSIL.

The gene calls are TRBV5-1 and TRBJ2-7; tentatively, D is TRBD2 (6 bases). Germline V gene lookup returns CDR1 SGHRS and CDR2 YFSETQ. V shed 4 bases and J shed 4 bases, with 12 bases lying between them. The CDR3 has 13 residues. CDR3 amino acids: CASSAGPGYEQYF. For the CDR3, the DNA is TGCGCCAGCAGCGCGGGGCCCGGATACGAGCAGTACTTC.

The rearrangement links TRBV3-1 (or the pseudogene TRBV3-2) to TRBJ2-1, with 9 bases matching TRBD2. There are 16 residues in the CDR3. The J segment lost 11 bases and the V segment lost 3 bases, leaving 14 bases of the junction unmatched. CDR1 and CDR2 from the germline V gene are LGHDT and YNNKEL (reference sequence). The CDR3 region has the DNA TGTGCCAGCAGCCAGGGTAGCGGGGGCCCCCTCGGTAAGCAGTTCTTC. Its protein is CASSQGSGGPLGKQFF.

V gene TRBV27 combines with J gene TRBJ2-1, with D possibly TRBD1 on 6 matching bases. Germline CDR1 reads MNHEY; CDR2 reads SMNVEV (reference sequence). This CDR3 is 14 amino acids long. Trimming stripped 2 bases from V and 9 bases from J, with 14 bases between. This CDR3 reads CASSLDRTYGEQFF. DNA of the CDR3: TGTGCCAGCAGTTTAGACAGGACGTACGGTGAGCAGTTCTTC.

The chain carries TRBV7-2 and TRBJ2-3; 7 positions match TRBD2. With 3 bases clipped from V and 5 bases from J, the junction kept 11 bases outside the gene matches. CDR3 length: 16 amino acids. From germline, CDR1 is SGHTA and CDR2 FQGNSA. The CDR3 bases are TGTGCCAGCAGCTTGTCGCTAGCGGAGGTTGGAGATACGCAGTATTTT. This translates into CASSLSLAEVGDTQYF. Full variable domain (missing parts from reference TRBV7-2 and TRBJ2-3): GAGVSQSPSNKVTEKGKDVELRCDPISGHTALYWYRQSLGQGLEFLIYFQGNSAPDKSGLPSDRFSAERTGGSVSTLTIQRTQQEDSAVYLCASSLSLAEVGDTQYFGPGTRLTVL.

The chain has TRBV4-2 and TRBJ1-3; unclear D gene. The CDR3 is 13 amino acids. Germline V gives CDR1 LGHNA, CDR2 YNFKEQ. V lost 0 bases to trimming and J lost 2 bases, with 2 bases between them. CDR3 sequence (DNA): TGTGCCAGCAGCCAAGACACTGGAAACACCATATATTTT. This gives the protein CASSQDTGNTIYF.

This clone was seen once. The chain carries TRBV15 and TRBJ1-5; the D gene is possibly TRBD1 (6 bases). The CDR3 runs 15 residues. V was cut by 2 bases and J by 4 bases, with 12 bases left in between. Germline V gives CDR1 LNHNV, CDR2 YYDKDF (reference sequence). CDR3 region: CATSRSTGGNQPQHF. The CDR3 DNA sequence: TGTGCCACCAGCAGATCGACAGGTGGTAATCAGCCCCAGCATTTT.

V is TRBV7-2 and J is TRBJ2-1; D is possibly TRBD2 (6 bases). V was clipped by 6 bases and J by 5 bases, with 17 bases between them. CDR3 size: 15 residues. The germline gives CDR1 SGHTA, CDR2 FQGNSA. As DNA, the CDR3 is TGTGCCAGCAGGCAGCGGGCCAACACGGACAATGAGCAGTTCTTC. Translation gives CASRQRANTDNEQFF. The full variable domain, completed using reference TRBV7-2 and TRBJ2-1, is GAGVSQSPSNKVTEKGKDVELRCDPISGHTALYWYRQSLGQGLEFLIYFQGNSAPDKSGLPSDRFSAERTGGSVSTLTIQRTQQEDSAVYLCASRQRANTDNEQFFGPGTRLTVL.

This clone showed up just a few times. This sequence joins TRBV19 and TRBJ1-1, with D perhaps matching TRBD1 (5 bases). Looked up from germline, CDR1 is LNHDA and CDR2 is SQIVND (reference sequence). The germline V and J ends were trimmed by 5 bases and 9 bases, with 25 bases remaining between them. The CDR3 runs to 16 residues. CDR3 nucleotide sequence: TGTGCCAGTAGTGCCCGGACGGAGGGGTACGCCCAACAAGCTTTCTTT. It yields the protein CASSARTEGYAQQAFF.

V gene TRBV5-5 combines with J gene TRBJ1-2; TRBD1 is a possible D gene (6 bases). Trimming took off 2 bases at V and 5 bases at J, with 16 bases between the two ends. The CDR3 is 15 residues long. The germline CDR1 and CDR2 sequences are SGHKS and YYEKEE (reference sequence). The CDR3 region is CASSFNTGTQYGYTF. For the CDR3, the DNA is TGTGCCAGCAGCTTTAATACCGGGACACAGTATGGCTACACCTTC.

The chain combines TRBV27 with TRBJ2-7; 14 bases are shared with TRBD2. Germline V gene lookup returns CDR1 MNHEY and CDR2 SMNVEV (reference sequence). The V and J ends lost 8 bases and 0 bases, in that order; junction bases with no gene match: 12. This CDR3 has 18 residues. The CDR3 here is CASGGLAGAVSPSYEQYF. CDR3 DNA sequence: TGTGCCAGCGGGGGACTAGCGGGGGCCGTCTCGCCCTCCTACGAGCAGTACTTC.

The V and J genes are TRBV19 and TRBJ1-1; 8 bases are shared with TRBD1. CDR1 is LNHDA, CDR2 SQIVND, per germline (reference sequence). J lost 1 base, V lost 2 bases, and 9 bases had no gene match. This CDR3 spans 17 amino acids. DNA of the CDR3: TGTGCCAGTAGTATACGAGTCTTTGACAGGGGGAACACTGAAGCTTTCTTT. Translated, it gives CASSIRVFDRGNTEAFF.

This clone was observed a few times. The chain has TRBV9 and TRBJ1-5; 9 bases match TRBD1. The germline V gene has CDR1 SGDLS and CDR2 YYNGEE. This CDR3 contains 15 residues. Unmatched junction bases numbered 5, after V lost 3 bases and J lost 4 bases. The CDR3 protein is CASSGGQGTNQPQHF. CDR3 sequence (DNA): TGTGCCAGCAGCGGCGGACAGGGGACAAATCAGCCCCAGCATTTT.

This chain connects TRBV4-1 to TRBJ2-2; tentatively, D is TRBD1 (5 bases). Germline V gene lookup returns CDR1 MGHRA and CDR2 YSYEKL. The CDR3 has 16 residues. Trimming took off 1 base at V and 1 base at J, with 10 bases between the two ends. CDR3 sequence: CASSQARQLNTGELFF. Here the CDR3 DNA reads TGCGCCAGCAGCCAAGCGAGACAGTTGAACACCGGGGAGCTGTTTTTT.

The gene calls are TRBV10-1 and TRBJ1-2; 7 bases fit TRBD1. The germline V gene has CDR1 WNHNN and CDR2 SYGVQD (reference sequence). The CDR3 totals 13 residues. The V segment lost 6 bases and the J segment 5 bases; nucleotides outside the gene matches: 6. This CDR3 reads CASSPRTGYGYTF. The CDR3 nucleotides are TGCGCCAGCAGCCCCCGGACAGGATATGGCTACACCTTC.